The rows below give T cell receptor beta chains drawn from one sample of a study of T cell repertoires in cytomegalovirus infection. MiXCR, run by TCRdb on the reads, gives a single entry per CDR3 protein. The sample holds some 900,000 distinct CDR3 sequences, about 33% seen once. Antigen specificity for these receptors is unknown. The specimen comprised cultured CD8+ T cells from PBMCs, sampled from culture after CMV antigen stimulation. Receptors originate from a human donor in good health (CMV status not recorded). Some clones in this sample may be carry-over from other donors' samples. CDR3s include the opening cysteine and the closing phenylalanine or tryptophan. A D gene is named only where the DNA matches it firmly. Size values are once, few and many counts, or a class for expanded clones, and some rows have none.

D gene	clone size	V gene	J gene	CDR3 DNA	CDR3 protein
.	.	TRBV15	TRBJ2-3	TGTGCCACCAGCAGACGATTTCAAGGGGAGAGCGCAGATACGCAGTATTTT	CATSRRFQGESADTQYF
TRBD1	.	TRBV3-1	TRBJ2-1	TGTGCCAGCAGCCAAATGGGACAGGTCTCTCCCCGCTCCTACAATGAGCAGTTCTTC	CASSQMGQVSPRSYNEQFF
.	few	TRBV7-9	TRBJ2-5	TGTGCCAGCAGCCATGACCCAGTCGTGGGGCGCACAGAGACCCAGTACTTC	CASSHDPVVGRTETQYF
.	.	TRBV5-4	TRBJ1-1	TGTGCCAGCAGCTTGGTTTCCGGGTCCCGTGAAGCTTTCTTT	CASSLVSGSREAFF
.	few	TRBV28	TRBJ1-1	TGTGCCAGCAGAAGTACAAGGGGGAACACTGAAGCTTTCTTT	CASRSTRGNTEAFF
TRBD1	.	TRBV6-1	TRBJ2-1	TGTGCCAGCAGGTACAAGGACAGGGTTGAGCAGTTCTTC	CASRYKDRVEQFF
TRBD2	many	TRBV7-8	TRBJ2-3	TGTGCCAGCAGCTCCCTACTAGCGGGACTAACAGATACGCAGTATTTT	CASSSLLAGLTDTQYF
.	.	TRBV3-1	TRBJ2-3	TGTGCCAGCAGCCCCCCAGGAGGGGTCCGACACACAGATACGCAGTATTTT	CASSPPGGVRHTDTQYF
.	few	TRBV27	TRBJ1-1	TGTGCCAGCAGTCAGCAGGCCCGGCCAGCTTTCTTT	CASSQQARPAFF
.	once	TRBV20-1	TRBJ1-1	TGCAGTGCTCGCTTGGGGGTTTACACTGAAGCTTTCTTT	CSARLGVYTEAFF
TRBD1	few	TRBV20-1	TRBJ2-1	TGCAGTGCTAGCAAGTTACGCGGGACAGGGTACAATGAGCAGTTCTTC	CSASKLRGTGYNEQFF
.	.	TRBV29-1	TRBJ2-6	TGCAGCGTCCGGGGGGCCAACGTCCTGACTTTC	CSVRGANVLTF
TRBD2	many	TRBV7-8	TRBJ2-3	TGTGCCAGCAGCCCGACTAGCGAGAGCACAGATACGCAGTATTTT	CASSPTSESTDTQYF
TRBD2	.	TRBV5-1	TRBJ2-1	TGCGCCAGCAGCTTGGTGTTGAGCGGGGGCAACAATGAGCAGTTCTTC	CASSLVLSGGNNEQFF
TRBD1	.	TRBV27	TRBJ1-2	TGTGCCAGCAGTTTATCGGTACAGGGGGTTCTATATGGCTACACCTTC	CASSLSVQGVLYGYTF
.	.	TRBV11-3	TRBJ2-7	TGTGCCAGCAGCTACCCGGGCGACGAGCAGTACTTC	CASSYPGDEQYF
TRBD2	few	TRBV20-1	TRBJ2-1	TGCAGTGCTACTGGGCCAGCGGGGTCTTACAATGAGCAGTTCTTC	CSATGPAGSYNEQFF
.	many	TRBV19	TRBJ2-6	TGTGCCAGTAGCCCCAGGCTCTGGGCTGGGGCCAACGTCCTGACTTTC	CASSPRLWAGANVLTF
.	.	TRBV19	TRBJ2-7	TGTGCCAGTAGTATAGGTACAGGGAGATCCTACGAGCAGTACTTC	CASSIGTGRSYEQYF
.	.	TRBV14	TRBJ2-1	TGTGCCAGCCGTGGAAGGGCCAATCCCAATGAGCAGTTCTTC	CASRGRANPNEQFF
.	many	TRBV7-8	TRBJ2-3	TGTGCCAGCAGCTTAGAGCTAGAGTCTAGCACAGATACGCAGTATTTT	CASSLELESSTDTQYF
.	few	TRBV5-1	TRBJ1-1	TGCGCCAGCAGCTTTTCTACAGAGAAGACTGAAGCTTTCTTT	CASSFSTEKTEAFF
TRBD1	.	TRBV19	TRBJ2-7	TGTGCCAGTAGCACAGGGGGCGCCGGGTCCTACGAGCAGTACTTC	CASSTGGAGSYEQYF
.	.	TRBV7-6	TRBJ1-2	TGTGCCAGCAGCTTAGAGGGTAGTTCTAAAGGCTACACCTTC	CASSLEGSSKGYTF
TRBD2	.	TRBV12-3/TRBV12-4	TRBJ2-7	TGTGCCAGCAGTTTAAGGGGCCAGCGGGGGGTTTACTCCTACGAGCAGTACTTC	CASSLRGQRGVYSYEQYF
.	few	TRBV12-3/TRBV12-4	TRBJ2-1	TGTGCCAGCACCGACTACGATGATGAGCAGTTCTTC	CASTDYDDEQFF
.	.	TRBV7-9	TRBJ1-1	TGTGCCAGCAGCTCAGTAGGGGGTGGTGAAGCTTTCTTT	CASSSVGGGEAFF
.	.	TRBV19	TRBJ2-2	TGTGCCAGTAGTACCTACAGGTCACCGAACACCGGGGAGCTGTTTTTT	CASSTYRSPNTGELFF
TRBD2	.	TRBV19	TRBJ2-1	TGTGCCAGTACCGGACTAGCGGGGGCTCTCGACAATGAGCAGTTCTTC	CASTGLAGALDNEQFF
.	.	TRBV19	TRBJ1-2	TGTGCCAGTAGTATTCCGTCCTATGGCTACACCTTC	CASSIPSYGYTF
.	few	TRBV19	TRBJ1-5	TGTGCCAGTAGTATTTGGGTGAGGGAGGCCCAGCATTTT	CASSIWVREAQHF
.	.	TRBV14	TRBJ2-2	TGTGCCAGCGAGGGAGACGGTCACACCGGGGAGCTGTTTTTT	CASEGDGHTGELFF
.	.	TRBV14	TRBJ1-2	TGTGCCAGCAGCCCCCTAGCTCGTGAGGGCTACACCTTC	CASSPLAREGYTF
.	few	TRBV19	TRBJ1-5	TGTGCCAGTAGTATAGACCACAGCCCTAGCAATCAGCCCCAGCATTTT	CASSIDHSPSNQPQHF
TRBD1	few	TRBV7-9	TRBJ2-1	TGTGCCAGCAGCTTAGGGACAGGGGCCACACACAATGAGCAGTTCTTC	CASSLGTGATHNEQFF
.	.	TRBV28	TRBJ1-5	TGTGCCAGCAGTCCTTACCAGGGGAGCGGCAATCAGCCCCAGCATTTT	CASSPYQGSGNQPQHF
.	.	TRBV27	TRBJ2-1	TGTGCCAGCAGTCCTTCTAGCGCCATCAATGAGCAGTTCTTC	CASSPSSAINEQFF
.	few	TRBV6-6	TRBJ1-1	TGTGCCAGCAGTTACTGGGGGGAAAGTCTTGAAGCTTTCTTT	CASSYWGESLEAFF
TRBD2	few	TRBV7-8	TRBJ2-3	TGTGCCAGCAGCTTGGAGGGACTAGCTACAGATACGCAGTATTTT	CASSLEGLATDTQYF
.	few	TRBV4-2	TRBJ2-1	TGTGCCAGCAGCCAAGATCTGCCCAGCGGAGGGGACAATGAGCAGTTCTTC	CASSQDLPSGGDNEQFF
TRBD1	few	TRBV6-5	TRBJ1-2	TGTGCCAGCAGTTACCCGGACGACAGGGGGCGACCTTATGGCTACACCTTC	CASSYPDDRGRPYGYTF
.	.	TRBV6-2/TRBV6-3	TRBJ1-1	TGTGCCAGCAGTTACTCGATACAGGTTAACACTGAAGCTTTCTTT	CASSYSIQVNTEAFF
TRBD2	.	TRBV6-5	TRBJ2-1	TGTGCCAGCAGTTACCGTTCTAGCGGGGGGAGCTCCTACAATGAGCAGTTCTTC	CASSYRSSGGSSYNEQFF
TRBD1	few	TRBV11-2	TRBJ2-5	TGTGCCAGCAGTTCCGGGACAGGCCACGGGGGCGCCCAGACCCAGTACTTC	CASSSGTGHGGAQTQYF
TRBD2	.	TRBV6-5	TRBJ2-3	TGTGCCAGCAGTTACTCGGGGGCAGGAGGACGGGGGGGCCAAGATACGCAGTATTTT	CASSYSGAGGRGGQDTQYF
.	.	TRBV5-4	TRBJ2-3	TGTGCCAGCAGCGCTTCCGGGTCAAGGGTAGATACGCAGTATTTT	CASSASGSRVDTQYF
TRBD2	.	TRBV6-5	TRBJ2-1	TGTGCCAGCAGTTACCCGGGGACTAGCGGCGGCAATGAGCAGTTCTTC	CASSYPGTSGGNEQFF
.	.	TRBV13	TRBJ2-2	TGTGCCAGCAGCTTAGCTTGGGACGGGACGGACACCGGGGAGCTGTTTTTT	CASSLAWDGTDTGELFF
TRBD1	.	TRBV5-1	TRBJ1-1	TGCGCCAGCAGCTTAACCGGGACAGGGGTGACTAACACTGAAGCTTTCTTT	CASSLTGTGVTNTEAFF
.	.	TRBV18	TRBJ1-2	TGTGCCAGCTCACCGACCAGGGGCTACACCTTC	CASSPTRGYTF
.	.	TRBV12-3/TRBV12-4	TRBJ1-2	TGTGCCAGCAGTACCCAGGAAGGACTTAACTATGGCTACACCTTC	CASSTQEGLNYGYTF
TRBD1	.	TRBV6-6	TRBJ1-6	TGTGCCAGCAGTTACTCGATAGGGGACAGCCTTAATTCACCCCTCCACTTT	CASSYSIGDSLNSPLHF
TRBD1	.	TRBV27	TRBJ2-7	TGTGCCAGCAGTTTAAGGGGGACAGGGGTTCGCGAGCAGTACTTC	CASSLRGTGVREQYF
.	few	TRBV7-9	TRBJ1-2	TGTGCCTGTGGGGGGACCGTAACTAACTATGGCTACACCTTC	CACGGTVTNYGYTF
.	.	TRBV24-1	TRBJ2-3	TGTGCCACCAGTGATTTTAGGGAGACAGATACGCAGTATTTT	CATSDFRETDTQYF